Shown below are 5 T cell receptor beta chains from a single sample sequenced in a study of human T cells and chemical hapten exposure. Described time point: patch test 2, 6 weeks after DPC sensitization. Treatment reported: therapeutic diphenylcyclopropenone sensitization with weekly scalp DPC. TCRdb passed the RACE reads through MiXCR, listing each CDR3 protein once. The sample shows roughly 380,000 distinct CDR3 sequences, 6% to 7% of them seen only once. The sample consisted of whole blood, taken in connection with sensitization to the hapten diphenylcyclopropenone (DPC). The receptors originated from a young woman with alopecia areata. Some clones in this sample may be carry-over from other donors' samples.

The chain is built from TRBV25-1 and TRBJ2-3; D is unresolved. Germline CDR1 is MGHDK and CDR2 is SYGVNS. This CDR3 is 13 amino acids long. DNA of the CDR3: TGTGTCAAATCGGGTGAGTGGGCAGATACGCAGTATTTT. It specifies CVKSGEWADTQYF.

This clonotype was observed a handful of times. V is TRBV3-1 and J is TRBJ2-2; D remains ambiguous. The CDR3 contains 15 residues. The V end was cut by 4 bases, the J end by 5 bases, with 14 bases between. Germline CDR1 reads LGHDT; CDR2 reads YNNKEL (reference sequence). CDR3 amino acids: CASSPNGAVTGELFF. In DNA form, the CDR3 reads TGTGCCAGCAGCCCCAATGGCGCCGTGACCGGGGAGCTGTTTTTT.

This clonotype was picked up many times. Written as DNA, the CDR3 is TGTGCCAGCAGCCAAGCGTTGAAAGACTCCGGGGCCCTCCACTTT. Protein: CASSQALKDSGALHF. The gene calls are TRBV4-2 and TRBJ1-6; D is uncertain. The germline V and J ends were trimmed by 1 base and 14 bases, with 18 bases remaining between them. Germline CDR1 reads LGHNA; CDR2 reads YNFKEQ. The CDR3 totals 15 residues.

This chain joins TRBV6-5 and TRBJ2-7; D assignment may be TRBD1 or TRBD2 (5 bases each). The V gene's germline CDR1 is MNHEY and CDR2 SVGAGI. V lost 2 bases, J lost 4 bases, and 15 bases lay in between. The CDR3 consists of 15 residues. CDR3 nucleotides: TGTGCCAGCAGTTACCGGGACGGTACTGAGTACGAGCAGTACTTC. Translated: CASSYRDGTEYEQYF.

This sequence joins TRBV5-1 and TRBJ2-3; 8 bases agree with TRBD2. Germline values: CDR1 SGHRS, CDR2 YFSETQ. CDR3 length: 15 residues. J lost 1 base, V lost 3 bases, and 4 bases had no gene match. The DNA for the CDR3 is TGCGCCAGCAGCTATCTGACTAGCGGCACAGATACGCAGTATTTT. It encodes CASSYLTSGTDTQYF. The entire variable domain, with the rest obtained from reference TRBV5-1 and TRBJ2-3, is as follows: KAGVTQTPRYLIKTRGQQVTLSCSPISGHRSVSWYQQTPGQGLQFLFEYFSETQRNKGNFPGRFSGRQFSNSRSEMNVSTLELGDSALYLCASSYLTSGTDTQYFGPGTRLTVL.